The source of this T cell receptor (beta chain) is a study of cytomegalovirus exposure and HLA in healthy donors. The study's findings and limits: One variant, a missense change in DCLRE1C, was linked in a later analysis to TCR beta V- and J-gene trimming. It was assumed in the presence/absence analyses that sequencing depth was roughly uniform across donors. Researchers reported that a few CMV-associated chains were confirmed in vitro as CMV antigen-specific.

Notes on this clone: Antigen unknown.

Primers: 60 Vbeta forward and 13 Jbeta reverse. TCRdb's copy holds only in-frame clones and misses some; the assay was immunoSEQ multiplex PCR. Of a few hundred thousand clones listed, roughly 80% are singletons. Input material: PBMCs. This sequence was found in a man aged 25-45 years in good health and CMV-seronegative.

CDR3 nucleotides: TGTGCCAGCAGCTTTAAGGGGCTGGACACTGAAGCTTTCTTT. Residues: CASSFKGLDTEAFF. The chain combines TRBV5-4 with TRBJ1-1; D is possibly TRBD1 (5 bases). The V gene's germline CDR1 is SGHNT and CDR2 YYREEE (reference sequence). There are 14 residues in the CDR3. Trimming cost V 2 bases and J 3 bases, with 11 bases left between them.